This T cell receptor beta chain was recorded in a study of shared clonotypes between healthy human individuals. Notes on the study in general: The naive CD4 repertoires of a handful of donors were compared, and approximately 5% of clonotypes were shared. Larger richness was generally estimated for naive than memory subsets.

Trimming cost V 5 bases and J 0 bases; bases outside gene matches: 4. The CDR3 is 17 residues long. CDR1 is SGHAT and CDR2 is FQNNGV in the germline V gene. As for this clone: The antigen remains undetermined.

Clones were sequenced by immunoSEQ multiplex PCR, and TCRdb holds only the in-frame ones, with some missing. The sample carries 2,500,000 or so clones, approximately 93% recorded once. This chain connects TRBV11-2 to TRBJ2-1, with 13 nucleotides matching TRBD2. This receptor was taken from a man aged 18 to 29 in good health. Some clones in this sample may be carry-over from other donors' samples. The sample was naive CD4+ T cells from PBMCs. Subset specified: CD45RA+ positively selected. CDR3 loop: CASSPWTSGSSYNEQFF. For the CDR3, the DNA is TGTGCCAGCAGCCCATGGACTAGCGGGAGCTCCTACAATGAGCAGTTCTTC. Supplemented by reference TRBV11-2 and TRBJ2-1, the full variable domain reads EAGVAQSPRYKIIEKRQSVAFWCNPISGHATLYWYQQILGQGPKLLIQFQNNGVVDDSQLPKDRFSAERLKGVDSTLKIQPAKLEDSAVYLCASSPWTSGSSYNEQFFGPGTRLTVL.